The present T cell receptor (beta chain) was sequenced within a study of OX40 agonist ivuxolimab in advanced cancers. Study overall: Every 2 weeks, ivuxolimab was infused into the patients intravenously at between 0.01 and 10 mg/kg.

The CDR3 consists of 12 residues. CDR1 is MGHDK, CDR2 SYGVNS, per germline. Trimming shortened V by 5 bases and J by 2 bases, and 6 bases separated the two germline ends. Only in-frame clones appear in the TCRdb table, and some are missing; sequencing was by immunoSEQ multiplex PCR. The repertoire holds about 76,000 clones, with approximately 86% as singletons. Study outcomes and limitations: Low normalized T-cell clonal expansion also characterized some of the nonresponders. The average count of expanded clones was higher among CD8+ T cells than among CD4+. Partial responders receiving 0.1-3.0 mg/kg showed among the lowest clonal expansion.

A word on this clone: The antigen remains undetermined.

V and J are TRBV25-1 and TRBJ1-1; no reliable D call. This specimen consisted of CD4+ or CD8+ T cells sorted from blood, obtained in a trial of the OX40 agonist ivuxolimab. The sequence was obtained from an adult with an advanced solid tumor such as melanoma, head and neck, liver or kidney cancer. As DNA, the CDR3 is TGTGCCAGCAGTCCCACTAACACTGAAGCTTTCTTT. It specifies CASSPTNTEAFF.